This T cell receptor (beta chain) came from a study of a mutant IDH1 vaccine in newly diagnosed glioma. Study details: The initiation of vaccination occurred 4-6 weeks after radiotherapy alone, or with temozolomide cycles.

Findings of the study overall: A vaccine-induced immune response developed in about 93% of the patients.

Repertoires were generated with immunoSEQ multiplex PCR, while TCRdb's copy carries only in-frame clones and drops some. The sample includes some 60,000 clones, less than 90% of them seen just once. Time point described: week 47, end of study. One vaccine dose held 300 ug of mutant IDH1 20-mer peptide and came with topical imiquimod. Details on this clone: Its antigen is not identified.

Deletions cut 7 bases from V and 0 bases from J, with 9 bases between. CDR3 length: 13 residues. CDR1 is MNHNS, CDR2 SASEGT, per germline. The receptor comes from a woman aged 50 to 65 with glioma. The sequencing used PBMCs, collected from a glioma patient whose treatment included an IDH1 peptide vaccine. The chain is built from TRBV6-1 and TRBJ1-1; D is possibly TRBD1 (6 bases). The CDR3 region is CASTTGMNTEAFF. As DNA, the CDR3 is TGTGCCAGCACCACAGGGATGAACACTGAAGCTTTCTTT.